This T cell receptor (beta chain) was found in a study of shared clonotypes between healthy human individuals. General observations from the study: The sampled material consisted only of blood, and tissue repertoires are likely to differ.

An even split of each subset's genomic DNA across several immunoSEQ plates was performed. Assay: immunoSEQ multiplex PCR; the TCRdb copy retains only in-frame clones and omits some. The sample carries about 480,000 clones, 79% recorded once. The germline V and J ends were trimmed by 0 bases and 8 bases, with 10 bases remaining between them. Per the germline V gene, CDR1 is SGHAT and CDR2 is FQNNGV. There are 13 residues in the CDR3. Comments on this clone: What it binds is not known.

The genes are TRBV11-2 and TRBJ1-1; D gene uncertain. This clonotype was sampled from a woman aged 40 to 50 in good health. Some clones in this sample may be carry-over from other donors' samples. Sequenced input: PBMCs. The DNA for the CDR3 is TGTGCCAGCAGCTTAGAGCTGGCTGCCGAAGCTTTCTTT. Translating gives CASSLELAAEAFF.